The subject of this entry is one T cell receptor beta chain. The antigen is not known. The source of the sample is a study of T cell responses to AZD1222 COVID-19 vaccine. General observations from the study: With two AZD1222 doses given, Spike-specific TCR breadth and depth both rose. Nearly half of unique spike-specific TCRs reportedly avoided B.1.351 and B.1.1.7 mutated regions. The study found vaccine-associated CD4 TCRs spanning spike, dominant at 160-218 and 743-854.

The CDR3 covers 14 residues. Unmatched junction bases numbered 10, after V lost 8 bases and J lost 7 bases. The germline CDR1 and CDR2 sequences are MNHEY and SMNVEV (reference sequence). Combined were second doses at about 4 or about 12 weeks. Measured with immunoSEQ multiplex PCR; TCRdb has only the in-frame clones, and not every one. The sample consists of roughly 170,000 clones, 85% to 95% of them appearing once. This chain uses TRBV27 with TRBJ2-2; 7 positions match TRBD1. The starting material was peripheral blood, obtained 28 days after the second AZD1222 dose. This receptor was obtained from an adult who received the AZD1222 COVID-19 vaccine. This CDR3 is CASYDRDSHGELFF. DNA for the CDR3: TGTGCCAGCTATGACAGGGATTCGCACGGGGAGCTGTTTTTT.